The present TCR beta chain was sequenced within a study of cytomegalovirus exposure and HLA in healthy donors. PCR amplification relied on 60 Vbeta primers (plus 13 Jbeta primers). Libraries were prepared by immunoSEQ multiplex PCR; TCRdb keeps only in-frame clonotypes and omits some of them. The sample has 50,000 to 70,000 clones, around 80% seen once. Per the germline V gene, CDR1 is WSHSY and CDR2 is SAAADI. This CDR3 is built from 16 residues. The V and J ends lost 4 bases and 8 bases, in that order; junction bases with no gene match: 14. Material: PBMCs. The chain uses TRBV10-2 and TRBJ2-1; 7 bases align to TRBD2. The receptor's source is a woman aged 40 to 49 in good health and CMV-seronegative. CDR3 bases: TGCGCCAGCAGTGGGCCGCAGGCGGGGGTACTGTATGAGCAGTTCTTC. Translation gives CASSGPQAGVLYEQFF.